This TCR beta chain was observed in a study of PD-1 blockade in classical Hodgkin lymphoma. Regarding the study as a whole: CD4+ TCR diversity climbed significantly by C4D1, unlike CD8+ TCR diversity.

In regard to this clone: Its antigen is as yet unknown.

No patient escaped relapse after autologous stem cell transplantation, and brentuximab vedotin exposure varied. After removal of 7 bases from V and 1 base from J, the junction contained 6 bases not matched to a gene. The CDR3 is 15 amino acids. CDR1 and CDR2 (germline): MNHNS, SASEGT. TCRdb's table, derived via immunoSEQ multiplex PCR, lists solely in-frame clones and lacks some. The repertoire includes about 22,000 clones, 60% to 85% of them detected once, and approximately 18% sits in the top ten. This sequence joins TRBV6-1 and TRBJ2-7; 11 bases line up with TRBD2. The receptor was derived from a human donor with classical Hodgkin lymphoma. The sample was peripheral blood mononuclear cells (PBMCs), taken before the second cycle of nivolumab. In DNA form, the CDR3 reads TGTGCCAGCAACAGGGGACTAGCGGAGTCCTACGAGCAGTACTTC. It encodes CASNRGLAESYEQYF.